Below, 10 T cell receptor gamma chains from the same sample are listed, as sequenced in a study of γδ T cells in repeated Plasmodium falciparum infection. Vgamma9/Vdelta2+ and Vdelta2-negative gammadelta T cells were flow-sorted from PBMC for bulk sequencing. TCRdb used CATT to re-call clones from the multiplex PCR reads. This table has some 13,000 gamma-chain clones, about 1.5% appearing once. Input material: gamma-delta T cells from blood. Every receptor here comes from a pool of human donors (malaria-infected and uninfected, not separated).

This clone has only a few counts. A read error likely explains this, since a far larger clone differs by one base. Other nucleotide sequences in the sample specify the same CDR3. The rearrangement links TRGV4 to TRGJ1 or TRGJ2. TCRdb leaves out the J gene; it was filled in here by matching the DNA to germline. This CDR3 has 13 residues. The germline CDR1 and CDR2 sequences are EGSTGY and YDSYTSSV. The CDR3 DNA follows: TGCGCCACCTGGGATTCTGTCCATTATAAGAAACTCTTT. This encodes CATWDSVHYKKLF.

This clone was detected many times. TCRdb lists the protein of a much larger clone for this DNA, which differs at residue 13, so this is likely a read error; the protein given here is translated from the DNA itself. The rearrangement uses TRGV4 and TRGJP. The J gene, absent from TCRdb, was called here by matching the DNA to germline. The CDR3 covers 16 residues. Germline values: CDR1 EGSTGY, CDR2 YDSYTSSV. CDR3 sequence reads: CATWEIQELGKKSKVF. The DNA of the CDR3 is TGTGCCACCTGGGAGATACAAGAGTTGGGCAAAAAAAGCAAGGTATTT.

This clone was picked up a small number of times. The protein held in TCRdb is that of a much larger clone and does not match this DNA's translation at residue 15, likely because of a read error; the protein shown is translated from the DNA. There is no J gene call, but TRGV9 is given as the V gene. The CDR3 consists of 17 residues. The V gene's germline CDR1 is GITISATS and CDR2 ISYDGTV (reference sequence). The CDR3 spells CALWEVILELGKKIRVF. CDR3 coding DNA: TGTGCCTTGTGGGAGGTGATTCTAGAGTTGGGCAAAAAAATCAGGGTATTT.

This clone showed up just a few times. The TCRdb protein comes from a much larger clone and disagrees with this DNA's translation at residue 6, likely due to a read error; the protein given here is derived from the DNA. The chain has TRGV9 and TRGJP. Assignment of the J gene here rests on matching the DNA to germline, because TCRdb gives none. The CDR3 is 17 amino acids. V shed 5 bases, J shed 6 bases, and the junction held 10 bases outside the gene matches. Per germline, CDR1 GITISATS and CDR2 ISYDGTV (reference sequence). The CDR3 coding sequence is TGTGCCTTGTGGGTAAGACGAACAGAGTTGGGCAAAAAAATCAAGGTATTT. Encoded protein: CALWVRRTELGKKIKVF.

With respect to this clone: This DNA's translation differs at residue 6 from TCRdb's protein, which comes from a much larger clone; a read error is likely, and the protein shown is translated from the DNA. The rearrangement uses TRGV9 and TRGJ1 or TRGJ2. Since TCRdb gives no J gene, matching the DNA to germline was used here to assign it. CDR3 length: 13 residues. The germline gives CDR1 GITISATS, CDR2 ISYDGTV (reference sequence). V was pared by 4 bases and J by 6 bases, with 9 bases of the junction left unmatched. Here the CDR3 DNA reads TGTGCCTTGTGGGATCCGTGGGGTTATAAGAAACTCTTT. Translation gives CALWDPWGYKKLF.

This clone was seen many times. The TCRdb record carries a much larger clone's protein, which differs from this DNA's translation at residue 14; a read error is the likely cause, and the protein listed here is the DNA translation. The chain joins TRGV9 to TRGJP. CDR1 and CDR2 from the germline V gene are GITISATS and ISYDGTV (reference sequence). This CDR3 has 17 residues. The CDR3 sequence: CALWEVRGELGKKTKVF. CDR3 DNA sequence: TGTGCCTTGTGGGAGGTGAGGGGAGAGTTGGGCAAAAAAACCAAGGTATTT.

On this clone itself: TCRdb records a much larger clone's protein for this DNA, with a difference at residue 4 that likely arises from a read error; the protein given is the translation of the DNA. The chain has TRGV4 and TRGJ1 or TRGJ2. Because TCRdb records no J gene, it was assigned here through a match of the DNA to germline. The length of the CDR3 is 13 residues. CDR1 is EGSTGY, CDR2 YDSYTSSV, per germline. In DNA, the CDR3 is TGTGCCACCAGGGATGGTTGCGTTTATAAGAAACTCTTT. Translating gives CATRDGCVYKKLF.

The sample holds many counts of this clone. A far larger clone is a single base away, which makes a read error likely. The chain recombines TRGV9 with TRGJ1 or TRGJ2. The CDR3 extends over 13 amino acids. In germline, CDR1 is GITISATS, CDR2 ISYDGTV (reference sequence). The CDR3 nucleotides read TGTGCCATGTGGGAGGTGCCTTATTATAAGAAACTCTTT. Protein product: CAMWEVPYYKKLF.

This clone was found a few times. A read error likely explains why the TCRdb protein, taken from a much larger clone, differs from this DNA's translation at residue 2; the protein shown is translated from the DNA. The V call is TRGV9, the J call TRGJ1 or TRGJ2. The J gene is absent in TCRdb and was assigned here via DNA matching to germline. There are 12 residues in the CDR3. The germline gives CDR1 GITISATS, CDR2 ISYDGTV (reference sequence). The CDR3, as DNA: TGTACCTTGTGGGAGAATTATTATAAGAAACTCTTT. It yields the protein CTLWENYYKKLF.

This clone was observed at least ten times. The mismatch at residue 3 between this DNA's translation and the TCRdb protein of a much larger clone likely reflects a read error; the protein shown is translated from the DNA. The V call is TRGV9, the J call TRGJ1 or TRGJ2. Assignment of the J gene here rests on matching the DNA to germline, because TCRdb gives none. Germline CDR1 GITISATS, CDR2 ISYDGTV (reference sequence). The length of the CDR3 is 14 residues. This CDR3 reads CAMWEAHPYYKKLF. CDR3 bases: TGTGCCATGTGGGAGGCCCACCCTTATTATAAGAAACTCTTT.